The next 7 T cell receptor beta chains were all read from a single sample in a study of shared clonotypes between healthy human individuals. Repertoires were generated with immunoSEQ multiplex PCR, while TCRdb's copy carries only in-frame clones and drops some. The sample has under 850,000 clones, around 92% seen once; the top ten hold around 24%. The naive CD8 fraction comprised CD45RO-negative cells positively selected for CCR7 and excluded terminally differentiated effector memory CD45RA+ cells. The specimen was naive CD8+ T cells sorted from blood. The source is a man aged 30 to 45 in good health.

The rearrangement uses TRBV27 and TRBJ2-7; weak D call: TRBD1 (6 bases). There are 14 residues in the CDR3. Trimming removed 6 bases from V and 2 bases from J, with 14 bases in between. The V gene's germline CDR1 is MNHEY and CDR2 SMNVEV (reference sequence). The CDR3 region is CASSLTGGTYEQYF. CDR3 DNA: TGTGCCAGCAGCCTGACAGGTGGAACCTACGAGCAGTACTTC.

The chain combines TRBV7-2 with TRBJ2-4, with D maybe TRBD1 (6 bases). Trimming took off 7 bases at V and 7 bases at J, with 26 bases between the two ends. The CDR3 runs 17 residues. Looked up from germline, CDR1 is SGHTA and CDR2 is FQGNSA. For the CDR3, the DNA is TGTGCCAGCACCCCGTGGGGGCCCCCGACGGGTCCGAACATTCAGTACTTC. Translated: CASTPWGPPTGPNIQYF.

V usage is TRBV15 and J usage is TRBJ2-7, with D maybe TRBD2 (5 bases). The CDR3 contains 14 residues. Trimming cost V 0 bases and J 5 bases, with 11 bases left between them. CDR1 is LNHNV, CDR2 YYDKDF, per germline (reference sequence). In DNA, the CDR3 is TGTGCCACCAGCAGAGAAACAGTGAGGGACGAGCAGTACTTC. This encodes CATSRETVRDEQYF.

This clone was seen just once. CDR3 residues: CASSLDRDSQETQYF. CDR3 nucleotides: TGTGCCAGCAGCTTAGACCGGGACAGCCAAGAGACCCAGTACTTC. The gene calls are TRBV7-9 and TRBJ2-5; 7 nucleotides match TRBD1. J lost 1 base, V lost 1 base, and 3 bases had no gene match. There are 15 residues in the CDR3. The V gene's germline CDR1 is SEHNR and CDR2 FQNEAQ (reference sequence).

The chain links TRBV4-1 to TRBJ2-1, with 7 bases lining up with TRBD2. The CDR3 is 18 residues long. V lost 9 bases, J lost 6 bases, and 23 bases stayed unmatched. CDR1 is MGHRA and CDR2 is YSYEKL in the germline V gene. The CDR3 loop reads CASARQDASTLAGNEQFF. CDR3 nucleotide sequence: TGCGCCAGTGCCCGCCAAGATGCCTCCACTTTAGCGGGCAATGAGCAGTTCTTC.

V and J are TRBV10-3 and TRBJ1-1, with D perhaps TRBD1 (6 bases). This CDR3 is 12 amino acids long. Per the germline V gene, CDR1 is ENHRY and CDR2 is SYGVKD. V gave up 11 bases and J gave up 6 bases, with 16 bases separating them. The CDR3 bases are TGTGCCGCCGCAGGGGAGGATGCTGAAGCTTTCTTT. This gives the protein CAAAGEDAEAFF.

This clone was detected a few times. The chain links TRBV7-9 to TRBJ2-1; 15 positions agree with TRBD2. The CDR3 runs to 18 residues. V trimming: 1 base; J trimming: 8 bases; junction bases outside the gene matches: 9. In germline, CDR1 is SEHNR, CDR2 FQNEAQ (reference sequence). The CDR3 DNA reads TGTGCCAGCAGCTTAGTAGTATCGGGACTAGCGGGAGGCTATGAGCAGTTCTTC. Amino acid sequence: CASSLVVSGLAGGYEQFF.